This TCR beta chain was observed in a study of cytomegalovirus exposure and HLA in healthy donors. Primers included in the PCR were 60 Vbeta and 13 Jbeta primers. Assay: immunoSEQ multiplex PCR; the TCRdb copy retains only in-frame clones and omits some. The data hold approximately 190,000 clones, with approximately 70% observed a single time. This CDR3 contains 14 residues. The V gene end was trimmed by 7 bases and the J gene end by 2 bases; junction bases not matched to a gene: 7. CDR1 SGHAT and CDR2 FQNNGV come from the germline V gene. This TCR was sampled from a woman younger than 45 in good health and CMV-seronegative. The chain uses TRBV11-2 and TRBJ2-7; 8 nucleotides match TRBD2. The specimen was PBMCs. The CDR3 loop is CASTGLAAAYEQYF. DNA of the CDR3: TGTGCCAGCACCGGACTAGCCGCCGCCTACGAGCAGTACTTC.